Here is one TCR beta chain with its context. The sample comes from a study of blood T cell repertoires in COVID-19. The ends were cut back, 3 bases at V and 0 bases at J, with 15 bases in the middle. CDR3 size: 17 residues. The germline V gene has CDR1 SGHTA and CDR2 FQGTGA. Profiled with immunoSEQ multiplex PCR; TCRdb holds only in-frame clones, not every one. The sample consists of fewer than 250,000 clones, approximately 89% of them appearing once. The cohort comprised adults aged about 18 to 100 years residing in approximately 25 US areas. Membership in each cohort depended on participant-reported clinical history. Shortly before study entry, within 2 weeks, exposed participants had met a COVID-19 case.

The sample taken for sequencing was PBMCs or T cells enriched from blood (not recorded which). This TCR derives from a woman between 25 and 40 years old who had been exposed to COVID-19. V usage is TRBV7-3 and J usage is TRBJ1-3; no firm D call. This chain's CDR3 is CASSLRVQSTSGNTIYF. The CDR3, as DNA: TGTGCCAGCAGCTTGCGGGTCCAGAGTACCTCTGGAAACACCATATATTTT.